This is a list of T cell receptor beta chains from one sample in a study of T-cell memory formation after mild COVID-19. TCRdb fed the 5' RACE reads into MiXCR, producing one record per CDR3 protein. The sample comprises under 450,000 distinct CDR3 sequences, roughly 20% of which are singletons, and under 25% rests with the top ten. Sequencing input: PBMCs or a T cell subset sorted from them (not recorded which). The receptors originated from a man between 18 and 35 years old who had mild COVID-19 (a few samples of this study predate the infection). Cell type and time point are not known. Both conserved end residues are part of each CDR3. D genes are given only for firm matches. Rows give clone size only sometimes, using once, few, many, or a class for an expanded clone.

j_call d_call v_call clone_size cdr3_nt cdr3_aa
TRBJ2-2 TRBD1 TRBV7-2 many TGTGCCAGCAGCTGGGGACAGGGCGGGGAGCTGTTTTTT CASSWGQGGELFF
TRBJ1-2 NA TRBV9 NA TGTGCCAGCAGCCCTAGCCCACAGGGTAACTATGGCTACACCTTC CASSPSPQGNYGYTF
TRBJ2-7 TRBD2 TRBV27 NA TGTGCCAGCAGTTTAAAATCACTAGCGGGCACCACCTACGAGCAGTACTTC CASSLKSLAGTTYEQYF
TRBJ2-1 NA TRBV28 many TGTGCCAGCCATTCCCTAGCGAGGGTGAGGGGTGAGCAGTTCTTC CASHSLARVRGEQFF
TRBJ2-2 TRBD2 TRBV5-1 NA TGCGCCAGCAGCTACAACAGCGGGGATTATCCACCCACCGGGGAGCTGTTTTTT CASSYNSGDYPPTGELFF
TRBJ1-6 NA TRBV20-1 NA TGCAGTGCTAGCGTGGCAGGGGAGTTTAATAATTCACCCATCCACTTT CSASVAGEFNNSPIHF
TRBJ2-3 NA TRBV14 NA TGTGCCAGCAGCCGACGTTCTTGGGGATCGATGGAGTATTTT CASSRRSWGSMEYF
TRBJ1-3 NA TRBV19 NA TGTGCCAGTAGTATCTTCGGGACCTCTGGAAACACCATATATTTT CASSIFGTSGNTIYF
TRBJ1-6 NA TRBV20-1 few TGCAGTGCTGACCGGGATATTAATTCACCCCTCCACTTT CSADRDINSPLHF
TRBJ2-2 NA TRBV24-1 NA TGTGCCACCAGTGATGGACTGAACACCGGGGAGCTGTTTTTT CATSDGLNTGELFF
TRBJ2-2 TRBD2 TRBV7-3 few TGTGCCAGCAGCTTAAAAAGTGCTAGCGGGAACACCGGGGAGCTGTTTTTT CASSLKSASGNTGELFF
TRBJ1-2 NA TRBV7-9 few TGTGCCAGCAGCCGGTCGGGGTCGACAGTCATGGATGGCTACACCTTC CASSRSGSTVMDGYTF
TRBJ2-1 NA TRBV7-2 NA TGTGCCAGCAGCTTAGCGGGGGCTAGAAACTTCAATGAGCAGTTCTTC CASSLAGARNFNEQFF
TRBJ2-1 NA TRBV14 NA TGTGCCAGCAGCCCAAGAACTTCGGGGGCCAAGTTCTTC CASSPRTSGAKFF
TRBJ2-5 TRBD2 TRBV10-3 few TGTGCCATCAGTGAGCGGGGGGTGCAAGAGACCCAGTACTTC CAISERGVQETQYF
TRBJ2-1 TRBD1 TRBV6-5 NA TGTGCCAGCGCCCGACAGGGGGCAAGGAATGAGCAGTTCTTC CASARQGARNEQFF
TRBJ2-1 NA TRBV11-2 few TGTGCCAGCAGCTTAGATCAGGGTCAGTTCTTC CASSLDQGQFF
TRBJ1-6 NA TRBV5-1 NA TGCGCCAGCAGCTTGGCGGGGGACGGCCGGGATTCACCCCTCCACTTT CASSLAGDGRDSPLHF
TRBJ2-2 TRBD1 TRBV7-9 few TGTGCCAGCAGCTTATCCCCCGGGACAGAGAGCACCGGGGAGCTGTTTTTT CASSLSPGTESTGELFF
TRBJ2-7 NA TRBV10-3 NA TGTGCCATCAGTGATTATTACCAGGGTAAATACGAGCAGTACTTC CAISDYYQGKYEQYF
TRBJ2-3 NA TRBV20-1 NA TGCAGTGCTAGTCACGGGGGTAGTGCAGATACGCAGTATTTT CSASHGGSADTQYF
TRBJ1-1 NA TRBV6-5 NA TGTGCCAGCAGTAGGTCTTTTGACCCGAGGACTGAAGCTTTCTTT CASSRSFDPRTEAFF
TRBJ1-1 TRBD1 TRBV18 NA TGTGCCAGCTCACCCTTCGGGACAGTTAACACTGAAGCTTTCTTT CASSPFGTVNTEAFF